This T cell receptor beta chain was found in a study of a mutant IDH1 vaccine in newly diagnosed glioma. Turning to the study itself: Initiation of the vaccine course occurred 4-6 weeks after radiotherapy alone, or alongside temozolomide cycles. Patients' prior therapy spanned radiotherapy, temozolomide, or both; most underwent both.

Sequenced by immunoSEQ multiplex PCR; TCRdb stores in-frame clones only, minus some. The sample holds fewer than 30,000 clones; less than 90% are singletons and the top ten take around 8%. The sample holds one count of this clone. Its antigen is undetermined. Germline V gene lookup returns CDR1 SNHLY and CDR2 FYNNEI. V was shortened by 7 bases and J by 2 bases, with 9 bases between the two germline ends. This CDR3 contains 12 residues. Specified time point: week 23, last vaccination. The study gave 300 ug of mutant IDH1 20-mer peptide per vaccine dose, with topical imiquimod. This rearrangement joins TRBV2 to TRBJ2-7, with no clear D. This material consisted of PBMCs, taken from a glioma patient whose treatment included an IDH1 peptide vaccine. The TCR comes from a woman aged 18-30 years with glioma. The CDR3 DNA reads as TGTGCCAGCATGGGCATCACCTACGAGCAGTACTTC. It is translated as CASMGITYEQYF.